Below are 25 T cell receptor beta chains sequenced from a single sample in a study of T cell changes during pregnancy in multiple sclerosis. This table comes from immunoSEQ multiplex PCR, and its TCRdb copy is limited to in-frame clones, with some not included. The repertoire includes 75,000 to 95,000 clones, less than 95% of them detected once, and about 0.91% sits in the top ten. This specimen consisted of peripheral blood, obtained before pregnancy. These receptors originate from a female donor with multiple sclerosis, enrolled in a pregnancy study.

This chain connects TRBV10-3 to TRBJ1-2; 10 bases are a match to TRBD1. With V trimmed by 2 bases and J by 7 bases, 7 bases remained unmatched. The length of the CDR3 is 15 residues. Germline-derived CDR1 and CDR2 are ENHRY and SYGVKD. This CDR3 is CAISENPGQGSGYTF. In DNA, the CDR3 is TGTGCCATCAGTGAGAACCCGGGACAGGGGTCTGGCTACACCTTC.

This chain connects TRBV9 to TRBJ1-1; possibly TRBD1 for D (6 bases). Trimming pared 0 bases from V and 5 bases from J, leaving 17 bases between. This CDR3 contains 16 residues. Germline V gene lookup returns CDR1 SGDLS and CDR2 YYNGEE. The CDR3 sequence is CASSVDGTGKLTEAFF. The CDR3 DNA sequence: TGTGCCAGCAGCGTAGACGGAACAGGGAAGTTGACTGAAGCTTTCTTT.

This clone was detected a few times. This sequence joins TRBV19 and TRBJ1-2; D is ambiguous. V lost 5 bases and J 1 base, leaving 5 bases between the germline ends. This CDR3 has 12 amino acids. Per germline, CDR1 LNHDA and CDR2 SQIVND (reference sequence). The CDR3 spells CASSLSNYGYTF. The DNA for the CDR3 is TGTGCCAGTAGTCTAAGTAACTATGGCTACACCTTC.

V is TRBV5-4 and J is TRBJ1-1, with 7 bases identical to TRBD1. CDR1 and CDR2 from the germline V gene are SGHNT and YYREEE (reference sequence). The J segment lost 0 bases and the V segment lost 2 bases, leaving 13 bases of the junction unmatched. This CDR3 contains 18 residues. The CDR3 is CASSFPRQGLGMNTEAFF. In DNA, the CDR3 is TGTGCCAGCAGCTTCCCGAGACAGGGCCTCGGGATGAACACTGAAGCTTTCTTT. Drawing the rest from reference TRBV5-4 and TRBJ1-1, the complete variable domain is ETGVTQSPTHLIKTRGQQVTLRCSSQSGHNTVSWYQQALGQGPQFIFQYYREEENGRGNFPPRFSGLQFPNYSSELNVNALELDDSALYLCASSFPRQGLGMNTEAFFGQGTRLTVV.

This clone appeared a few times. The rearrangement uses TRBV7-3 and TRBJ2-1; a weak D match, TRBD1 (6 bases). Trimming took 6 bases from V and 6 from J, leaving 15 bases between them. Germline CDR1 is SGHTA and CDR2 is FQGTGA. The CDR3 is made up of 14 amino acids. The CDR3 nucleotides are TGTGCCAGCAGTAAGACCGGGACAAGCAATGAGCAGTTCTTC. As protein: CASSKTGTSNEQFF.

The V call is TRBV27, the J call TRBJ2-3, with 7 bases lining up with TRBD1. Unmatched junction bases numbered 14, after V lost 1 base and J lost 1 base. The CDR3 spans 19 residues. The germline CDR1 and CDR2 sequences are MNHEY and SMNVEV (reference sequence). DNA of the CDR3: TGTGCCAGCAGTTTATTGACAGGGATCCCCCTAGCCGGCACAGATACGCAGTATTTT. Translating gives CASSLLTGIPLAGTDTQYF.

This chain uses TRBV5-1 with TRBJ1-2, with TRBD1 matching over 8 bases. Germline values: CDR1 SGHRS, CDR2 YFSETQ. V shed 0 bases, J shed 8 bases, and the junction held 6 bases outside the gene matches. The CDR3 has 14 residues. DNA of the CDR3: TGCGCCAGCAGCTTGGGCCAGGGGGCGGAGGGCTACACCTTC. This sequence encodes CASSLGQGAEGYTF.

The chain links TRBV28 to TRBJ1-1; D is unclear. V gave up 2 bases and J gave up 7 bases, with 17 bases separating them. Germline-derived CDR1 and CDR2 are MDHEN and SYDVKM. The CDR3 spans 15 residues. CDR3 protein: CASSLDGRNLFEAFF. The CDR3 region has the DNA TGTGCCAGCAGTTTAGATGGCAGGAACTTATTTGAAGCTTTCTTT.

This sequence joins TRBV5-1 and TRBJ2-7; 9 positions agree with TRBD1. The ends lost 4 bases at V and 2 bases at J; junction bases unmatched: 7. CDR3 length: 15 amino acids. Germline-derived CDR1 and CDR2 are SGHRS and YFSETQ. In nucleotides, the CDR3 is TGCGCCAGCAGCCCCCGGGACAGGGAGGCCTACGAGCAGTACTTC. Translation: CASSPRDREAYEQYF.

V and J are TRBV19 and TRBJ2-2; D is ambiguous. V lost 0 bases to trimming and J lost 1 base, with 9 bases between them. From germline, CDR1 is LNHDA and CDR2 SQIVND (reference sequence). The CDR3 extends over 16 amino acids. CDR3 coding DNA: TGTGCCAGTAGTATAGAGGGCCTACGGAACACCGGGGAGCTGTTTTTT. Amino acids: CASSIEGLRNTGELFF.

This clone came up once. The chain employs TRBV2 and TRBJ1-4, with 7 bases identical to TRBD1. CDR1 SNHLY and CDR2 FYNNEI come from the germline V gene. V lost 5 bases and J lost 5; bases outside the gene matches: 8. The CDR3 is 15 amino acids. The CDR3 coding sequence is TGTGCCAGCAGTCCCTCCGGGACAGAGAATGAAAAACTGTTTTTT. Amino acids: CASSPSGTENEKLFF.

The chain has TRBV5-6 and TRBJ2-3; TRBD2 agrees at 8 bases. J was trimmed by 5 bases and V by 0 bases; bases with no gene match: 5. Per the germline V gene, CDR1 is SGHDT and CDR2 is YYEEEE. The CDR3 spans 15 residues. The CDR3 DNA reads TGTGCCAGCAGCTTGGGTCTAGCGGGCATAGATACGCAGTATTTT. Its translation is CASSLGLAGIDTQYF. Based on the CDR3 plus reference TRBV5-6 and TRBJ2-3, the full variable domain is DAGVTQSPTHLIKTRGQQVTLRCSPKSGHDTVSWYQQALGQGPQFIFQYYEEEERQRGNFPDRFSGHQFPNYSSELNVNALLLGDSALYLCASSLGLAGIDTQYFGPGTRLTVL.

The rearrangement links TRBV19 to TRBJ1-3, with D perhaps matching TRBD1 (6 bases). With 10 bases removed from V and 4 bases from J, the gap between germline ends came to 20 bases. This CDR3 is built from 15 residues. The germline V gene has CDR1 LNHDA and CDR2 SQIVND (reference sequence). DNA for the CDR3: TGTGCCACCCACCCCCAACAGGGTAGAGGAAACACCATATATTTT. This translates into CATHPQQGRGNTIYF.

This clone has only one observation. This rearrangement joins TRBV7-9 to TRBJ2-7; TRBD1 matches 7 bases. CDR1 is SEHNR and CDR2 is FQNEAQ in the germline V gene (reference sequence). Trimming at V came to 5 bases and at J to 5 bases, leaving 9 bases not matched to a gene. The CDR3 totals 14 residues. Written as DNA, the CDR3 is TGTGCCAGCAGCGTGTCAGGGGGTCGGCACGAGCAGTACTTC. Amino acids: CASSVSGGRHEQYF.

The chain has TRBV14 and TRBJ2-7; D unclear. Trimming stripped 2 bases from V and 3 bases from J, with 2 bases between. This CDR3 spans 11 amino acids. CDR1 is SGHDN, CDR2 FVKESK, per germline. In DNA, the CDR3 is TGTGCCAGCAGCCAATACTACGAGCAGTACTTC. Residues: CASSQYYEQYF.

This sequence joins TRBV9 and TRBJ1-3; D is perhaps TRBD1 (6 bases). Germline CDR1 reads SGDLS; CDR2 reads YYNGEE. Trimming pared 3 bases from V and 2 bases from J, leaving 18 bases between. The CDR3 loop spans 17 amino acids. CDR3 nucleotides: TGTGCCAGCAGCGCAAATGCAGGGGCCCCCCCTGGAAACACCATATATTTT. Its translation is CASSANAGAPPGNTIYF.

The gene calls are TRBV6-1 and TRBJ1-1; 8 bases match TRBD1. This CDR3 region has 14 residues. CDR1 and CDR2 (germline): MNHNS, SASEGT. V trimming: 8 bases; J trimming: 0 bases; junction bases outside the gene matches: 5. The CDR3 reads CASYRGTMNTEAFF. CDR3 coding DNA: TGTGCCAGCTACAGGGGGACGATGAACACTGAAGCTTTCTTT.

CDR3 region: CASSPVDRDVSGTEAFF. The CDR3 bases are TGTGCCAGCAGCCCTGTGGACAGGGACGTATCGGGCACTGAAGCTTTCTTT. The rearrangement links TRBV7-9 to TRBJ1-1; 8 nucleotides match TRBD1. Germline V CDR1 and CDR2: SEHNR, FQNEAQ (reference sequence). The ends lost 5 bases at V and 4 bases at J; junction bases unmatched: 15. The CDR3 contains 17 residues. The variable domain in full, with the rest retrieved from reference TRBV7-9 and TRBJ1-1, is DTGVSQNPRHKITKRGQNVTFRCDPISEHNRLYWYRQTLGQGPEFLTYFQNEAQLEKSRLLSDRFSAERPKGSFSTLEIQRTEQGDSAMYLCASSPVDRDVSGTEAFFGQGTRLTVV.

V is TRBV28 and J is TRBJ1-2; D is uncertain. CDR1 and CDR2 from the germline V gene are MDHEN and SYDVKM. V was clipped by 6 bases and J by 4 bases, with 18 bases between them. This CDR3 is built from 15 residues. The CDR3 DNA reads TGTGCCAGCAGCACCCCCGCGGGAACCCTCTATGGCTACACCTTC. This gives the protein CASSTPAGTLYGYTF.

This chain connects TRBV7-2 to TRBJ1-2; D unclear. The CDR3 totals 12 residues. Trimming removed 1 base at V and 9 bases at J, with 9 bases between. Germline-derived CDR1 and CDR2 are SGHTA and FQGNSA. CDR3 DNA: TGTGCCAGCAGCTTAGTTCCCGGGAGCTACACCTTC. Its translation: CASSLVPGSYTF.

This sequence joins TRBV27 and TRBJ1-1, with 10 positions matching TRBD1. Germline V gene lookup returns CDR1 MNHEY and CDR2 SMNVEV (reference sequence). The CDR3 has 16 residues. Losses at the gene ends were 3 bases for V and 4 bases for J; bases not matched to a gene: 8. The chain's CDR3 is CASSFSDRGQGTEAFF. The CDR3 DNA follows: TGTGCCAGCAGTTTCTCAGACAGGGGGCAGGGCACTGAAGCTTTCTTT.

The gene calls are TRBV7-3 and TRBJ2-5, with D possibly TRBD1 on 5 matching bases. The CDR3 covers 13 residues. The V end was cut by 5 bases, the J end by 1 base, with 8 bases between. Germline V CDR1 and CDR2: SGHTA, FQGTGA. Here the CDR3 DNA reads TGTGCCAGCAGCGCAGGGTTCCAAGAGACCCAGTACTTC. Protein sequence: CASSAGFQETQYF.

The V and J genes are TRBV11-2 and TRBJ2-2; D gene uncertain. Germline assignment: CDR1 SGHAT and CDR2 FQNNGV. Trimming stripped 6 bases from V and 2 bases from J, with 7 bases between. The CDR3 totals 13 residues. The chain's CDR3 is CASSRGNTGELFF. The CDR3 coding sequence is TGTGCCAGCAGTCGCGGAAACACCGGGGAGCTGTTTTTT.

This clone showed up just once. CDR3 sequence: CASSPEIDRMEGYTF. The DNA of the CDR3 is TGTGCCAGCTCACCAGAAATCGACCGTATGGAGGGCTACACCTTC. The chain uses TRBV18 and TRBJ1-2; D ambiguous. With 2 bases removed from V and 8 bases from J, the gap between germline ends came to 18 bases. This CDR3 has 15 amino acids. Germline V gene sequence: CDR1 KGHSH, CDR2 LQKENI.

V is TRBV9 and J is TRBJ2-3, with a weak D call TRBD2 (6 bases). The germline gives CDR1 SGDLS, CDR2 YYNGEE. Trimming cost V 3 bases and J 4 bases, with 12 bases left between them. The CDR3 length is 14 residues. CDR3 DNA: TGTGCCAGCAGCGCGCGACTAGTCCCAGATACGCAGTATTTT. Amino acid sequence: CASSARLVPDTQYF.